This TCR beta chain emerged from a study of blood T cell repertoires in COVID-19. The protocol was immunoSEQ multiplex PCR, while the TCRdb copy is restricted to in-frame clones and leaves out a portion. The data contain about 140,000 clones, 76% of them singletons. Germline loops: CDR1 SGHTA, CDR2 FQGNSA. The V gene end was trimmed by 5 bases and the J gene end by 1 base; junction bases not matched to a gene: 6. The length of the CDR3 is 15 residues. V is TRBV7-2 and J is TRBJ1-1; 8 bases fit TRBD1. This TCR was sampled from an elderly woman with active or convalescent COVID-19. The sequenced sample consisted of peripheral blood. DNA of the CDR3: TGTGCCAGCAGCCCCAGACAGGGGTCGAACACTGAAGCTTTCTTT. This codes for CASSPRQGSNTEAFF.